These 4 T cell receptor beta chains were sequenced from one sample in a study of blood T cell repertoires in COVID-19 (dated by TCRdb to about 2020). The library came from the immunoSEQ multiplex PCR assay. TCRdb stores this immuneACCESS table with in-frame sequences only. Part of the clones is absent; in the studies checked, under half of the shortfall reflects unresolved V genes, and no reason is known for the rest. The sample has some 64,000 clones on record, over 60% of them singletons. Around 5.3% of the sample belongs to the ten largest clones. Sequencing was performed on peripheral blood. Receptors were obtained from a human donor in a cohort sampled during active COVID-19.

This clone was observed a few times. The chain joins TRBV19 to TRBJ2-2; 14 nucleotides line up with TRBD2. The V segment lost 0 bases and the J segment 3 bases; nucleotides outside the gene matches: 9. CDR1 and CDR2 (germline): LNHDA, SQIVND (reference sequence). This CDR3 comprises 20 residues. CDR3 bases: TGTGCCAGTAGTATAGATGGACTAGCGGGGGGCCGCTCTCACACCGGGGAGCTGTTTTTT. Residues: CASSIDGLAGGRSHTGELFF.

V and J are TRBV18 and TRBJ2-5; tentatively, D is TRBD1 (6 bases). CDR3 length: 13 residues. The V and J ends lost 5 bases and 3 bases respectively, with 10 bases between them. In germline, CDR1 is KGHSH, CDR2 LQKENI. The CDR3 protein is CASSGQLEETQYF. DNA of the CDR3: TGTGCCAGCTCAGGACAGTTAGAAGAGACCCAGTACTTC.

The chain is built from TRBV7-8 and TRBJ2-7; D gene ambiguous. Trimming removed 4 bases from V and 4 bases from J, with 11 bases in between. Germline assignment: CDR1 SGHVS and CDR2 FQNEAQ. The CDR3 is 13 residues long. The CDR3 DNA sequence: TGTGCCAGCAGCTCCCTAAAGAATTACGAGCAGTACTTC. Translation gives CASSSLKNYEQYF.

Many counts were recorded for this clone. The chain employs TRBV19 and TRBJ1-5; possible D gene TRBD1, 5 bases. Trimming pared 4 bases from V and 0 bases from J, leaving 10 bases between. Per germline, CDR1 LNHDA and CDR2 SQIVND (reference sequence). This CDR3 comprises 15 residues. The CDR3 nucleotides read TGTGCCAGTAGTAGGGGGGTACTTAGCAATCAGCCCCAGCATTTT. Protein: CASSRGVLSNQPQHF. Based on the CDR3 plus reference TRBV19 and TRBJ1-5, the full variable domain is DGGITQSPKYLFRKEGQNVTLSCEQNLNHDAMYWYRQDPGQGLRLIYYSQIVNDFQKGDIAEGYSVSREKKESFPLTVTSAQKNPTAFYLCASSRGVLSNQPQHFGDGTRLSIL.